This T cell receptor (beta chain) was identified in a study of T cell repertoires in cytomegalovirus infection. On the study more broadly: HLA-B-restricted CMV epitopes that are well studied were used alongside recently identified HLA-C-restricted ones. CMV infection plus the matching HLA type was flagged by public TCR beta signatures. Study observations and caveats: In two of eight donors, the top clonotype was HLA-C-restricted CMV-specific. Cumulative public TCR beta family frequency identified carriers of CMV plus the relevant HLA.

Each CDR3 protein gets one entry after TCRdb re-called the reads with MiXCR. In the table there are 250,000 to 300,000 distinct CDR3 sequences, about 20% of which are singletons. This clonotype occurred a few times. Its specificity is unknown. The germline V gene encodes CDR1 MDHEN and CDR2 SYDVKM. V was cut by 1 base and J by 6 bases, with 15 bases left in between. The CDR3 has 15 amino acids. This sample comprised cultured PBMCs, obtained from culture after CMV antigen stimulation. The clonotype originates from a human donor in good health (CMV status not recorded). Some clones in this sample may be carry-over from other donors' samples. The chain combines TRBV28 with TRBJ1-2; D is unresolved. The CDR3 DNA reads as TGTGCCAGCAGTTTATTCCCTCGGGCAGTGGATGGCTACACCTTC. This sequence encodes CASSLFPRAVDGYTF.